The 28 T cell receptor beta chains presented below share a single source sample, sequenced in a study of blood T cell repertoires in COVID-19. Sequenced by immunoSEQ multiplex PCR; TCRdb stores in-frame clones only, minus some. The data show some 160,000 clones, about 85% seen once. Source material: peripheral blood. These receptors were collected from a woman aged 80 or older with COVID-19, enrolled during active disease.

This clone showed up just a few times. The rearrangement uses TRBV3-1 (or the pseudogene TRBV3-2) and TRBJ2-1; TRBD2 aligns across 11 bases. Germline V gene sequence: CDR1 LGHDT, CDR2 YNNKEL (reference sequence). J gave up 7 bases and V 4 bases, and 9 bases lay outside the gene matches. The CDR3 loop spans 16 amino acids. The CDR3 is CASSRRVAGGHNEQFF. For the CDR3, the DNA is TGTGCCAGCAGCCGCCGGGTAGCGGGGGGGCATAATGAGCAGTTCTTC.

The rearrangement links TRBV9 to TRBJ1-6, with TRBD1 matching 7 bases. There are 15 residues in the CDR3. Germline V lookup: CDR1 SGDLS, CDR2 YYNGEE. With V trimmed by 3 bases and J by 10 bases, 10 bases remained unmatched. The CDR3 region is CASSADGTVTSPLHF. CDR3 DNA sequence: TGTGCCAGCAGCGCCGATGGGACAGTCACCTCACCCCTCCACTTT.

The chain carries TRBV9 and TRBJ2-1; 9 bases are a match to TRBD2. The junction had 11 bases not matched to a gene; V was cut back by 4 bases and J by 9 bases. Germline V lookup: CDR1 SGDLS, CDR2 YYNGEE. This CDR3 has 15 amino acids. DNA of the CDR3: TGTGCCAGCAGCCTCTTAGTAGCGGGAGTCAGTGAGCAGTTCTTC. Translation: CASSLLVAGVSEQFF.

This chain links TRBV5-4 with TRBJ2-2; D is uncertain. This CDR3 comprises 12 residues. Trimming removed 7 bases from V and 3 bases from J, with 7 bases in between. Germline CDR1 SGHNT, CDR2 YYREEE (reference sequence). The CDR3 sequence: CASSRDTGELFF. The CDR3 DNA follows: TGTGCCAGCTCCCGGGACACCGGGGAGCTGTTTTTT.

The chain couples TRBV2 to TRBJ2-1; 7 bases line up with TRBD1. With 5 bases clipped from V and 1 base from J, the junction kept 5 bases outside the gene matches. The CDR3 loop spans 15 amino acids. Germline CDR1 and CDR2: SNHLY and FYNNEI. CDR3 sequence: CASSPNRGSYNEQFF. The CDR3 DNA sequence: TGTGCCAGCAGTCCGAACAGGGGTTCCTACAATGAGCAGTTCTTC.

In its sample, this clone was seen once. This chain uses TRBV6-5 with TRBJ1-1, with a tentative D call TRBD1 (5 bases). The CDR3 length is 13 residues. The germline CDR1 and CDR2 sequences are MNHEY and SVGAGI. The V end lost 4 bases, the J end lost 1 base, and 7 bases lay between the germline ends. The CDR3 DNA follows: TGTGCCAGCAGTTTGGGGGGGAACACTGAAGCTTTCTTT. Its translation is CASSLGGNTEAFF.

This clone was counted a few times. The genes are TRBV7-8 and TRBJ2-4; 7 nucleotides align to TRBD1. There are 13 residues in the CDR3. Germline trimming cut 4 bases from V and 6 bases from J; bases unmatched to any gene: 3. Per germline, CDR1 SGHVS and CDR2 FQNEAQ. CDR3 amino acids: CASSSGGRNIQYF. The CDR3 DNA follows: TGTGCCAGCAGCTCAGGGGGACGAAACATTCAGTACTTC.

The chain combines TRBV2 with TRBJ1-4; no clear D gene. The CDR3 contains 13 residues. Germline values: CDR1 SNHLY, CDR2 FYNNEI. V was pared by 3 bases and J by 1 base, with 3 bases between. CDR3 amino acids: CASSERTNEKLFF. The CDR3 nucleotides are TGTGCCAGCAGTGAGAGAACTAATGAAAAACTGTTTTTT.

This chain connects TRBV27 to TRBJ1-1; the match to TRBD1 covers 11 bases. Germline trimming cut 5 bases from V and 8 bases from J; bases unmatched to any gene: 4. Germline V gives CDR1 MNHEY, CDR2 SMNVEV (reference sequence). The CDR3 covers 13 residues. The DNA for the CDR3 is TGTGCCAGCAGTGTGGGACAGGGGGTGGAAGCTTTCTTT. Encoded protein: CASSVGQGVEAFF.

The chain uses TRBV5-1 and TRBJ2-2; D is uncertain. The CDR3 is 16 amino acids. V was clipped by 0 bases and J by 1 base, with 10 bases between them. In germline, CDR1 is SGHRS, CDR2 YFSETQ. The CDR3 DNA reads TGCGCCAGCAGCTTGGGCCCCACAGTGAACACCGGGGAGCTGTTTTTT. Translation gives CASSLGPTVNTGELFF.

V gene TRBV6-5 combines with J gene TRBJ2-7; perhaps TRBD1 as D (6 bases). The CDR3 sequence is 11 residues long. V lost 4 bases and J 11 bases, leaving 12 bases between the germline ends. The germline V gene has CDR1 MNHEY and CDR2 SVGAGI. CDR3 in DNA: TGTGCCAGCAGTTCCCGACAGGAGGAGTACTTC. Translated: CASSSRQEEYF.

The CDR3 spells CASSPRVSNTGELFF. The CDR3 DNA follows: TGTGCCAGCAGCCCCAGGGTTTCGAACACCGGGGAGCTGTTTTTT. The V and J genes are TRBV11-3 and TRBJ2-2, with D possibly TRBD1 on 5 matching bases. CDR1 is SGHNT and CDR2 is YENEEA in the germline V gene. This CDR3 has 15 amino acids. Trimming stripped 5 bases from V and 0 bases from J, with 10 bases between. The full variable domain, its missing parts supplied by reference TRBV11-3 and TRBJ2-2, is EAGVVQSPRYKIIEKKQPVAFWCNPISGHNTLYWYLQNLGQGPELLIRYENEEAVDDSQLPKDRFSAERLKGVDSTLKIQPAELGDSAVYLCASSPRVSNTGELFFGEGSRLTVL.

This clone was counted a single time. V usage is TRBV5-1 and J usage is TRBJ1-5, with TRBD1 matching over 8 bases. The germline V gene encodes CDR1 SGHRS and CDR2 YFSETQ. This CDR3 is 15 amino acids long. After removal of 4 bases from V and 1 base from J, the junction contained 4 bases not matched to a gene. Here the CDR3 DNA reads TGCGCCAGCAGCGCCCAGGGGGCGAGCAATCAGCCCCAGCATTTT. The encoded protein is CASSAQGASNQPQHF.

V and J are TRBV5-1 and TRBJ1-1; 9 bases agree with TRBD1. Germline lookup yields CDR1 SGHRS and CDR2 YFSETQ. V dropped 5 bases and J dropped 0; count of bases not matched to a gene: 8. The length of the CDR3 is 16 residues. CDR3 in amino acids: CASRTGTGSMNTEAFF. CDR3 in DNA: TGCGCCAGCAGAACCGGGACAGGGAGTATGAACACTGAAGCTTTCTTT.

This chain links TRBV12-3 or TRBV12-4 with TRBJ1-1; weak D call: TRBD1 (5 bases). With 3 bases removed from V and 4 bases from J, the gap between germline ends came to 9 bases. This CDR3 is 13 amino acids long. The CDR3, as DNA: TGTGCCAGCAGTTTCGGGGGTAGCACTGAAGCTTTCTTT. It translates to CASSFGGSTEAFF.

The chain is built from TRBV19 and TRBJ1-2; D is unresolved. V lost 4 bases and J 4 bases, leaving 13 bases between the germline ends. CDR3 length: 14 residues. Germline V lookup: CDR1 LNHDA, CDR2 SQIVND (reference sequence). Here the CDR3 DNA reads TGTGCCAGTAGTACTCGGACTGCTATCTATGGCTACACCTTC. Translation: CASSTRTAIYGYTF.

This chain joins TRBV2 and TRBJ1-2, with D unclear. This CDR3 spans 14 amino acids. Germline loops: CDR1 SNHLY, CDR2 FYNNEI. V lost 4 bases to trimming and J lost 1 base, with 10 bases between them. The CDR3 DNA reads TGTGCCAGCAGTGGCGGGAGCCTTAACTATGGCTACACCTTC. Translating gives CASSGGSLNYGYTF.

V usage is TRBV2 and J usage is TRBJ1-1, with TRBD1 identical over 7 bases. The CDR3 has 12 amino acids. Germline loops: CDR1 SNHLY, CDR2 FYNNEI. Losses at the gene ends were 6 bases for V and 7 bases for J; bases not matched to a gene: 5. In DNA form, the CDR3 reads TGTGCCAGCAGGACAGGGTTTGATGAAGCTTTCTTT. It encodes CASRTGFDEAFF.

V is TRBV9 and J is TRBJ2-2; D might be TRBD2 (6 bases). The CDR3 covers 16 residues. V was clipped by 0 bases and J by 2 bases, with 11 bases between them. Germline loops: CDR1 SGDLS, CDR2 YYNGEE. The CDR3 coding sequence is TGTGCCAGCAGCGTAGGTGGAGGGGCCAACACCGGGGAGCTGTTTTTT. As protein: CASSVGGGANTGELFF.

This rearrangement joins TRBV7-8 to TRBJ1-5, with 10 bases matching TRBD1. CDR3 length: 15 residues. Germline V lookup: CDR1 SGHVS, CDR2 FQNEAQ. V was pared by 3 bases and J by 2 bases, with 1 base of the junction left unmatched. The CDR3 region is CASSLGTGGNQPQHF. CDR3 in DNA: TGTGCCAGCAGCTTGGGGACAGGGGGCAATCAGCCCCAGCATTTT. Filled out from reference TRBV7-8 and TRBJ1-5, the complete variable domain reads GAGVSQSPRYKVAKRGQDVALRCDPISGHVSLFWYQQALGQGPEFLTYFQNEAQLDKSGLPSDRFFAERPEGSVSTLKIQRTQQEDSAVYLCASSLGTGGNQPQHFGDGTRLSIL.

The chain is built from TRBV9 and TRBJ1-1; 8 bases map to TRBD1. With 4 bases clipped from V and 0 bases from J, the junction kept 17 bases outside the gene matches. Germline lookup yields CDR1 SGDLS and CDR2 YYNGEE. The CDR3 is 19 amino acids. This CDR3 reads CASSPRETTDRALNTEAFF. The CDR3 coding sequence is TGTGCCAGCAGCCCTCGAGAAACTACGGACAGGGCCTTGAACACTGAAGCTTTCTTT.

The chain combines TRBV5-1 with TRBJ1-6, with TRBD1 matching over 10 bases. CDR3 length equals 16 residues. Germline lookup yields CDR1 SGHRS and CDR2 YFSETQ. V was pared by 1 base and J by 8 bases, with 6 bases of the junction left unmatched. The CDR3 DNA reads TGCGCCAGCAGCTTGTATGGGACAGGGGAGGATTCACCCCTCCACTTT. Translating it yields CASSLYGTGEDSPLHF.

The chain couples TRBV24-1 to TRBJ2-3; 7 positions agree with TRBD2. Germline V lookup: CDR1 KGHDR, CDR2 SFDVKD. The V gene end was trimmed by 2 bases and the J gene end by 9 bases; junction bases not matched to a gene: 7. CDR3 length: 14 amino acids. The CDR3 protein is CATSDSGGERTQYF. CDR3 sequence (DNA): TGTGCCACCAGTGATTCTGGGGGGGAAAGGACGCAGTATTTT.

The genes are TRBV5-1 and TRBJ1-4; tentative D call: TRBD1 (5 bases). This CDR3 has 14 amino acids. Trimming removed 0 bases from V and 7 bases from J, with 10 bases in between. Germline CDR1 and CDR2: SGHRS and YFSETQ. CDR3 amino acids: CASSLEGRIEKLFF. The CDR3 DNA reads TGCGCCAGCAGCTTGGAGGGGAGGATTGAAAAACTGTTTTTT.

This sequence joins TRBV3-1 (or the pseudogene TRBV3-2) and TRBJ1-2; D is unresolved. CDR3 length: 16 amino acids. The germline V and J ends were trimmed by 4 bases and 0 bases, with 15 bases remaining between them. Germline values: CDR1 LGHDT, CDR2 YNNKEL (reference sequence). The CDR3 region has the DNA TGTGCCAGCAGCCCGCCGCCCGGGAGAGCTAACTATGGCTACACCTTC. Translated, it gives CASSPPPGRANYGYTF.

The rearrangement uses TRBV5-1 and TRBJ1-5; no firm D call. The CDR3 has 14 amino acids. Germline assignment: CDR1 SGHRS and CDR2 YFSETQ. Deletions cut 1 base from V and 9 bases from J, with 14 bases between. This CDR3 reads CASSLSPGEGPQHF. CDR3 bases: TGCGCCAGCAGCTTGAGCCCGGGAGAAGGGCCCCAGCATTTT.

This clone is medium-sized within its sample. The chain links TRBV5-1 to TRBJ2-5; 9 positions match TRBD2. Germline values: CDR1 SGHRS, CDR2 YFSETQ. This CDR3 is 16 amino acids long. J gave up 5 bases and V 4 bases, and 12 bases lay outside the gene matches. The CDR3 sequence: CASSPGVASGDETQYF. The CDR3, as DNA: TGCGCCAGCAGCCCGGGGGTCGCTAGCGGGGATGAGACCCAGTACTTC.

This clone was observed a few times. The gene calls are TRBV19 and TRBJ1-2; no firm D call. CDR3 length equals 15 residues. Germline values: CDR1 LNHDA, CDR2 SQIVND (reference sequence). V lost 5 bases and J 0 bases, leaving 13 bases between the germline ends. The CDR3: CASSQPRRANYGYTF. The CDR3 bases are TGTGCCAGTAGTCAACCCCGACGGGCTAACTATGGCTACACCTTC.